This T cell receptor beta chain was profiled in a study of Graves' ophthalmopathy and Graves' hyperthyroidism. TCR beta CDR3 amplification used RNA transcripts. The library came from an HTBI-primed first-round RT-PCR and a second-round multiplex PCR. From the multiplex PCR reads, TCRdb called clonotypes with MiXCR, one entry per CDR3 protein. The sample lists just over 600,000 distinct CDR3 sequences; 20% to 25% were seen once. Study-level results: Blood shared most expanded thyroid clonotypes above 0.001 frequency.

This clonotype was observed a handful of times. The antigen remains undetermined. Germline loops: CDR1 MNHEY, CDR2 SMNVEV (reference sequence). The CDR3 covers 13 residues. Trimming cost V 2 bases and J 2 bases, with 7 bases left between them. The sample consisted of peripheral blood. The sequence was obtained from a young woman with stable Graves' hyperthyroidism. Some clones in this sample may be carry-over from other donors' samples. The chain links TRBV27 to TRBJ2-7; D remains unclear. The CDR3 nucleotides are TGTGCCAGCAGTTTAAGGGTGACCTACGAGCAGTACTTC. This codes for CASSLRVTYEQYF.